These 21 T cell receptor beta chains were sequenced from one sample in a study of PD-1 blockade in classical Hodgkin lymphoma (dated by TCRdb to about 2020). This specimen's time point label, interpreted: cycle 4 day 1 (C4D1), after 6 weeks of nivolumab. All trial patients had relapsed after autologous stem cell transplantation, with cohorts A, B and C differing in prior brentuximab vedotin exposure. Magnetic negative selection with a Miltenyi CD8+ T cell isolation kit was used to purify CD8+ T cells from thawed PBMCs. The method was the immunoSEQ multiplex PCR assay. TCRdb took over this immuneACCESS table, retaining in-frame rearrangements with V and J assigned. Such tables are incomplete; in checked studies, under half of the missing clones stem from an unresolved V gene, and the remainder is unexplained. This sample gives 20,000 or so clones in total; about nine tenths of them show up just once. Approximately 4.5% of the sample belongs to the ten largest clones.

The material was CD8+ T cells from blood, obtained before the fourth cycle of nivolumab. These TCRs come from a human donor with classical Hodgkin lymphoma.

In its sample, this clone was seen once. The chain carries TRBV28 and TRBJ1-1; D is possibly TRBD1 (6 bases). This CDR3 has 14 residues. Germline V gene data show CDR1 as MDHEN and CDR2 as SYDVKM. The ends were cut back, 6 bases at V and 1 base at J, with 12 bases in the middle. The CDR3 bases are TGTGCCAGCAGCTCCCAGGGGCGGAACACTGAAGCTTTCTTT. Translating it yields CASSSQGRNTEAFF.

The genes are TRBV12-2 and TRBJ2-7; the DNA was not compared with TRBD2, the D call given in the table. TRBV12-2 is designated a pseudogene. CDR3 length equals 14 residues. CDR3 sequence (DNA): TGTGCAACCTGCCACCCCCGGTCGGGGAACGAGCAGTACTTC. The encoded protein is CATCHPRSGNEQYF.

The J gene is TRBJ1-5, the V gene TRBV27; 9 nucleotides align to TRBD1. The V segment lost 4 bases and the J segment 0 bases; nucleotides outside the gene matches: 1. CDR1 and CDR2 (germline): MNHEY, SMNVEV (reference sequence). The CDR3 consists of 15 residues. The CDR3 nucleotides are TGTGCCAGCAGTTCGGACAGGGGTAGCAATCAGCCCCAGCATTTT. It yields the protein CASSSDRGSNQPQHF.

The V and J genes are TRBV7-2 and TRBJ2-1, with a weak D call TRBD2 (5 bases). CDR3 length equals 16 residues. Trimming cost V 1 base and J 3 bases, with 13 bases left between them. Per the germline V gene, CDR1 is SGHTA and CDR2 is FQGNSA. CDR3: CASSLGGLRSYNEQFF. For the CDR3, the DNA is TGTGCCAGCAGCTTAGGAGGGCTTCGGAGCTACAATGAGCAGTTCTTC.

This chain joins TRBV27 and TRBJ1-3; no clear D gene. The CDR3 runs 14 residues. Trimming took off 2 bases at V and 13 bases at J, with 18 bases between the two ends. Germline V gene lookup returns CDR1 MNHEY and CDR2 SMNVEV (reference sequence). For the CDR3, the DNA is TGTGCCAGCAGTTTAGGAGGGCACTCTTCCCCAATATATTTT. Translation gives CASSLGGHSSPIYF.

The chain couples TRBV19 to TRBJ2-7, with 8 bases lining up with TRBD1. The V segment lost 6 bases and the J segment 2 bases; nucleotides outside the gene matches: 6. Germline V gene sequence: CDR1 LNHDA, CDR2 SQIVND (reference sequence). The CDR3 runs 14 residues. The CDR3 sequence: CASSTGQGPYEQYF. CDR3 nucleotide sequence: TGTGCCAGTAGCACCGGACAGGGTCCCTACGAGCAGTACTTC.

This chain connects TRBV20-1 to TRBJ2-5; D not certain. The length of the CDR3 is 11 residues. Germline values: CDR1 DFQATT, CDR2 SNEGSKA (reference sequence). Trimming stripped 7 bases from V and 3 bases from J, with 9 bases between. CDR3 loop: CSVGREETQYF. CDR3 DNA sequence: TGCAGTGTTGGTCGGGAAGAGACCCAGTACTTC.

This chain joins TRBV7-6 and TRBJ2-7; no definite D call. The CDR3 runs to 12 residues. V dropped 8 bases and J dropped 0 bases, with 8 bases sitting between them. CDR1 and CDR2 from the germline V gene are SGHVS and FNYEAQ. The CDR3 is CASVGSSYEQYF. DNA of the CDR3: TGTGCCAGCGTGGGCAGCTCCTACGAGCAGTACTTC.

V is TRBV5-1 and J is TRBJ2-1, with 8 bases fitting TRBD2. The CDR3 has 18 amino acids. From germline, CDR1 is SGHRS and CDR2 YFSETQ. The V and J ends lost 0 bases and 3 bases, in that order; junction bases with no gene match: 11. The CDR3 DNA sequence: TGCGCCAGCAGCTTGGACCCGGAGTTAGCGGGAAACTACAATGAGCAGTTCTTC. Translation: CASSLDPELAGNYNEQFF.

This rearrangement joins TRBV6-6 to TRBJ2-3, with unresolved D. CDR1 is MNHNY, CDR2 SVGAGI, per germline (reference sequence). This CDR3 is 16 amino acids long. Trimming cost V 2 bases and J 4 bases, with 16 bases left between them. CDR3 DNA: TGTGCCAGCAGTTACCACCGAACGTCGTTGGCAGATACGCAGTATTTT. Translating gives CASSYHRTSLADTQYF.

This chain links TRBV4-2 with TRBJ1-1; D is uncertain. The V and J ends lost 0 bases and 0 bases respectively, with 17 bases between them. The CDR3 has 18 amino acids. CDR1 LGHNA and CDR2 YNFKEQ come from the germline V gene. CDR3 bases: TGTGCCAGCAGCCAAGAGGTATGGGGAGGGAACATGAACACTGAAGCTTTCTTT. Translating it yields CASSQEVWGGNMNTEAFF.

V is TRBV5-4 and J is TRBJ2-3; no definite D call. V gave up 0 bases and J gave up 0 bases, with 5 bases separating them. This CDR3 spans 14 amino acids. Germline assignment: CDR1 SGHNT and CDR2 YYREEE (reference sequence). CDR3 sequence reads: CASSLEGSTDTQYF. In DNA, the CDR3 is TGTGCCAGCAGCTTGGAAGGGAGCACAGATACGCAGTATTTT.

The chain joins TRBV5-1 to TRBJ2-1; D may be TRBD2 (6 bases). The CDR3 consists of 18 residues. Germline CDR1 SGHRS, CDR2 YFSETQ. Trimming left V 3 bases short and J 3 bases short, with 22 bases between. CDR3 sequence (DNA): TGCGCCAGCAGCTCGTCCCCTTTAGCGGAGGACCTCTACAATGAGCAGTTCTTC. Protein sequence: CASSSSPLAEDLYNEQFF.

CDR3 DNA sequence: TGTGCCAGCAGCTTAGGTCGTAGCGAGAACACAGATACGCAGTATTTT. It yields the protein CASSLGRSENTDTQYF. The chain has TRBV7-7 and TRBJ2-3; D perhaps matches TRBD2 (5 bases). V was shortened by 1 base and J by 2 bases, with 13 bases between the two germline ends. The CDR3 is 16 residues long. The germline V gene encodes CDR1 SSHAT and CDR2 FNYEAQ (reference sequence).

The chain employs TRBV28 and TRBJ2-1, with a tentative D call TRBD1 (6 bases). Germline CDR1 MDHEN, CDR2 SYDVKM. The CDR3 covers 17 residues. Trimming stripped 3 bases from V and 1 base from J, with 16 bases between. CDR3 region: CASSLPTTGQSYNEQFF. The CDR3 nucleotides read TGTGCCAGCAGTTTGCCCACGACAGGTCAATCCTACAATGAGCAGTTCTTC. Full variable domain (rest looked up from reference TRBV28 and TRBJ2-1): DVKVTQSSRYLVKRTGEKVFLECVQDMDHENMFWYRQDPGLGLRLIYFSYDVKMKEKGDIPEGYSVSREKKERFSLILESASTNQTSMYLCASSLPTTGQSYNEQFFGPGTRLTVL.

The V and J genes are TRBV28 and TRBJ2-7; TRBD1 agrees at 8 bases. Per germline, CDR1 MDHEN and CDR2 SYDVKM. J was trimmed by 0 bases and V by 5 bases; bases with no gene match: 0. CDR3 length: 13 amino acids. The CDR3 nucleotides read TGTGCCAGCAGTGGGACAGGCTCCTACGAGCAGTACTTC. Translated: CASSGTGSYEQYF.

The CDR3 DNA reads as TGCGCCAGCCGGCCCAAAAACTCGACATTCTCCTCTGGAAACACCATATATTTT. This codes for CASRPKNSTFSSGNTIYF. The chain links TRBV5-1 to TRBJ1-3; D gene uncertain. V lost 7 bases and J lost 0, with 23 bases in between. Germline CDR1 reads SGHRS; CDR2 reads YFSETQ. This CDR3 comprises 18 residues. Full variable domain (rest looked up from reference TRBV5-1 and TRBJ1-3): KAGVTQTPRYLIKTRGQQVTLSCSPISGHRSVSWYQQTPGQGLQFLFEYFSETQRNKGNFPGRFSGRQFSNSRSEMNVSTLELGDSALYLCASRPKNSTFSSGNTIYFGEGSWLTVV.

This chain's CDR3 is CASSQGGLALDTQYF. The CDR3 DNA reads as TGCGCCAGCAGCCAGGGGGGACTAGCTTTGGATACGCAGTATTTT. The rearrangement joins TRBV4-1 to TRBJ2-3, with 9 bases fitting TRBD2. The ends lost 3 bases at V and 6 bases at J; junction bases unmatched: 7. Per germline, CDR1 MGHRA and CDR2 YSYEKL. This CDR3 has 15 amino acids.

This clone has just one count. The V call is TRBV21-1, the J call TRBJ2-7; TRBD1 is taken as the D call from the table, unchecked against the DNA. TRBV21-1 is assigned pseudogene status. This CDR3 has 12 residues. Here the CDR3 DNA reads TGTGCCAGCAGCACAGGCAGCCACGAGCAGTACTTC. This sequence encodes CASSTGSHEQYF.

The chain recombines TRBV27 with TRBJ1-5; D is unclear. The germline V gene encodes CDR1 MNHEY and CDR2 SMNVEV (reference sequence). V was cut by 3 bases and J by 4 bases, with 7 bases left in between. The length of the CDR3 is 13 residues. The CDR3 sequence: CASSFSRNQPQHF. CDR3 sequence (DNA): TGTGCCAGCAGTTTCTCCAGAAATCAGCCCCAGCATTTT.

The CDR3 region has the DNA TGTGCCAGCAAGCCCGCCGGCGGGGGGACTAGGGTCTACAATGAGCAGTTCTTC. Translated: CASKPAGGGTRVYNEQFF. The chain uses TRBV27 and TRBJ2-1, with 8 bases fitting TRBD2. The germline V gene encodes CDR1 MNHEY and CDR2 SMNVEV (reference sequence). The trim removed 7 bases at V and 3 bases at J, leaving 17 bases unmatched. The CDR3 sequence is 18 residues long.